A selection of T cell receptor beta chains follows, all from one sample in a study of blood T cell repertoires in COVID-19. Assay used: immunoSEQ multiplex PCR; TCRdb lists only in-frame clones, some missing. This table holds 150,000 to 250,000 clones, approximately 86% found once. The sample consisted of PBMCs or T cells enriched from blood (not recorded which). The receptors stem from a woman younger than 45 who had recovered from COVID-19. Both conserved end residues are part of each CDR3. A D gene is named only where the DNA matches it firmly. Not all rows give a size; the values are once, few, many and, for expanded clones, a class.

D gene: .
J gene: TRBJ1-2
V gene: TRBV18
clone size: .
CDR3 protein: CASSPGQGYGYTF
CDR3 DNA: TGTGCCAGCTCACCGGGGCAGGGCTATGGCTACACCTTC

D gene: TRBD1
J gene: TRBJ1-1
V gene: TRBV11-1
clone size: .
CDR3 protein: CASSQTGVTEAFF
CDR3 DNA: TGTGCCAGCAGCCAAACAGGGGTCACTGAAGCTTTCTTT

D gene: .
J gene: TRBJ2-3
V gene: TRBV24-1
clone size: .
CDR3 protein: CATSRASQSGRGADTQYF
CDR3 DNA: TGTGCCACCAGCCGGGCAAGTCAGTCTGGCAGGGGCGCAGATACGCAGTATTTT

D gene: TRBD1
J gene: TRBJ2-3
V gene: TRBV2
clone size: .
CDR3 protein: CASSPNRGDTQYF
CDR3 DNA: TGTGCCAGCAGCCCGAACAGGGGAGATACGCAGTATTTT

D gene: TRBD1
J gene: TRBJ2-2
V gene: TRBV18
clone size: .
CDR3 protein: CASSPNGQGTGELFF
CDR3 DNA: TGTGCCAGCTCACCTAACGGACAGGGCACCGGGGAGCTGTTTTTT

D gene: TRBD1
J gene: TRBJ1-5
V gene: TRBV30
clone size: .
CDR3 protein: CAWSTGTGYSPQHF
CDR3 DNA: TGTGCCTGGAGCACCGGGACAGGGTATAGTCCCCAGCATTTT

D gene: .
J gene: TRBJ2-7
V gene: TRBV30
clone size: .
CDR3 protein: CAWSGGDGYEQYF
CDR3 DNA: TGTGCCTGGAGTGGCGGAGACGGCTACGAGCAGTACTTC

D gene: .
J gene: TRBJ1-5
V gene: TRBV12-2
clone size: .
CDR3 protein: CASRLGAGGNQPQHF
CDR3 DNA: TGTGCAAGTCGCTTAGGGGCAGGGGGCAATCAGCCCCAGCATTTT

D gene: .
J gene: TRBJ2-2
V gene: TRBV4-2
clone size: .
CDR3 protein: CASSLDGGSYTGELFF
CDR3 DNA: TGTGCCAGCAGCCTCGATGGGGGCTCTTACACCGGGGAGCTGTTTTTT

D gene: TRBD1
J gene: TRBJ1-2
V gene: TRBV12-3/TRBV12-4
clone size: once
CDR3 protein: CASRGQWSYGYTF
CDR3 DNA: TGTGCCAGCAGGGGACAGTGGAGCTATGGCTACACCTTC

D gene: .
J gene: TRBJ2-2
V gene: TRBV25-1
clone size: .
CDR3 protein: CASSEAGIGTGELFF
CDR3 DNA: TGTGCCAGCAGTGAAGCAGGGATAGGTACCGGGGAGCTGTTTTTT

D gene: .
J gene: TRBJ2-2
V gene: TRBV13
clone size: .
CDR3 protein: CASSLGPGTPNTGELFF
CDR3 DNA: TGTGCCAGCAGCTTAGGCCCGGGGACACCGAACACCGGGGAGCTGTTTTTT

D gene: TRBD1
J gene: TRBJ2-7
V gene: TRBV5-4
clone size: .
CDR3 protein: CASSYGTGYSYEQYF
CDR3 DNA: TGTGCCAGCAGTTACGGGACAGGCTACTCCTACGAGCAGTACTTC

D gene: TRBD1
J gene: TRBJ2-1
V gene: TRBV5-4
clone size: .
CDR3 protein: CASSFDSGGYNEQFF
CDR3 DNA: TGTGCCAGCAGCTTCGATTCAGGGGGCTACAATGAGCAGTTCTTC

D gene: .
J gene: TRBJ2-6
V gene: TRBV5-5
clone size: .
CDR3 protein: CASGGAESGANVLTF
CDR3 DNA: TGTGCCAGCGGTGGCGCGGAATCTGGGGCCAACGTCCTGACTTTC

D gene: TRBD1
J gene: TRBJ1-5
V gene: TRBV2
clone size: few
CDR3 protein: CASRRDRGMGNQPQHF
CDR3 DNA: TGTGCCAGCAGGAGGGACAGGGGTATGGGAAATCAGCCCCAGCATTTT

D gene: TRBD2
J gene: TRBJ2-5
V gene: TRBV3-1/TRBV3-2
clone size: .
CDR3 protein: CASSQAGKREKQETQYF
CDR3 DNA: TGTGCCAGCAGCCAAGCCGGAAAGCGGGAGAAACAAGAGACCCAGTACTTC

D gene: .
J gene: TRBJ1-1
V gene: TRBV30
clone size: once
CDR3 protein: CAWSFGGSTEAFF
CDR3 DNA: TGTGCCTGGTCTTTCGGAGGGTCCACTGAAGCTTTCTTT

D gene: TRBD1
J gene: TRBJ1-1
V gene: TRBV5-1
clone size: .
CDR3 protein: CASSLGTGDITEAFF
CDR3 DNA: TGCGCCAGCAGCTTGGGGACAGGGGATATTACTGAAGCTTTCTTT

D gene: TRBD2
J gene: TRBJ2-1
V gene: TRBV11-2
clone size: .
CDR3 protein: CASSWGLAGSNEQFF
CDR3 DNA: TGTGCCAGCAGCTGGGGACTAGCGGGGAGCAATGAGCAGTTCTTC

D gene: TRBD2
J gene: TRBJ2-3
V gene: TRBV9
clone size: few
CDR3 protein: CASSRTIPGWTSGRLGTDTQYF
CDR3 DNA: TGTGCCAGCAGCCGAACGATTCCGGGGTGGACTAGCGGGAGACTGGGCACAGATACGCAGTATTTT

D gene: .
J gene: TRBJ1-1
V gene: TRBV4-3
clone size: once
CDR3 protein: CASSQVRGLAEAFF
CDR3 DNA: TGCGCCAGCAGCCAAGTACGAGGGCTGGCTGAAGCTTTCTTT

D gene: TRBD2
J gene: TRBJ2-1
V gene: TRBV7-9
clone size: .
CDR3 protein: CASYTGTSGYNEQFF
CDR3 DNA: TGTGCCAGCTATACCGGGACTAGCGGGTACAATGAGCAGTTCTTC

D gene: TRBD1
J gene: TRBJ1-2
V gene: TRBV4-1
clone size: few
CDR3 protein: CASSLGQGVSFGYTF
CDR3 DNA: TGCGCCAGCAGCCTGGGACAGGGGGTTTCTTTTGGCTACACCTTC

D gene: TRBD2
J gene: TRBJ2-1
V gene: TRBV11-3
clone size: .
CDR3 protein: CASSLGAGGSNEQFF
CDR3 DNA: TGTGCCAGCAGCTTAGGAGCGGGAGGGAGCAATGAGCAGTTCTTC

D gene: TRBD1
J gene: TRBJ2-5
V gene: TRBV12-3/TRBV12-4
clone size: .
CDR3 protein: CASSWDREETQYF
CDR3 DNA: TGTGCCAGCAGTTGGGACAGGGAAGAGACCCAGTACTTC

D gene: .
J gene: TRBJ1-1
V gene: TRBV25-1
clone size: many
CDR3 protein: CASSEGRTEAFF
CDR3 DNA: TGTGCCAGCAGTGAAGGGAGAACTGAAGCTTTCTTT

D gene: TRBD2
J gene: TRBJ2-1
V gene: TRBV24-1
clone size: .
CDR3 protein: CATSETGTSGYNEQFF
CDR3 DNA: TGTGCCACCAGTGAAACCGGGACTAGCGGATACAATGAGCAGTTCTTC

D gene: TRBD1
J gene: TRBJ1-5
V gene: TRBV12-5
clone size: .
CDR3 protein: CASGLETGRFQPQHF
CDR3 DNA: TGTGCTAGTGGTTTGGAGACAGGGAGGTTTCAGCCCCAGCATTTT

D gene: TRBD1
J gene: TRBJ1-5
V gene: TRBV15
clone size: .
CDR3 protein: CATSFGRGRQPQHF
CDR3 DNA: TGTGCCACCAGCTTCGGCAGGGGGAGACAGCCCCAGCATTTT

D gene: .
J gene: TRBJ1-2
V gene: TRBV4-3
clone size: .
CDR3 protein: CASSHSNRETYGYTF
CDR3 DNA: TGCGCCAGCAGCCATTCGAACCGGGAGACCTATGGCTACACCTTC

D gene: TRBD2
J gene: TRBJ2-1
V gene: TRBV24-1
clone size: .
CDR3 protein: CATSDLAGGNNEQFF
CDR3 DNA: TGTGCCACCAGTGATTTAGCGGGGGGGAACAATGAGCAGTTCTTC

D gene: TRBD2
J gene: TRBJ2-7
V gene: TRBV7-9
clone size: .
CDR3 protein: CASSSRTSGRSYEQYF
CDR3 DNA: TGTGCCAGCAGCTCGCGGACTAGCGGGAGAAGCTACGAGCAGTACTTC